Following are 8 T cell receptor beta chains from one sample sequenced in a study of type 1 regulatory T cells. TCRdb recomputed calls from the reads with MiXCR, one row per CDR3 protein. The data contain 80,000 to 100,000 distinct CDR3 sequences, around 30% of them singletons. Sequenced: CD4+ T cells, either the whole sample or a sorted fraction (not recorded which). The origin of the receptors is a human donor in good health.

In its sample, this clonotype was seen once. The chain is built from TRBV6-6 and TRBJ2-3; 12 bases are a match to TRBD1. Germline V gene lookup returns CDR1 MNHNY and CDR2 SVGAGI (reference sequence). The V segment lost 6 bases and the J segment 3 bases; nucleotides outside the gene matches: 13. The length of the CDR3 is 18 residues. Here the CDR3 DNA reads TGTGCCAGCAGCTCGCCAGGGACAGGGGGCCTAATAACAGATACGCAGTATTTT. This codes for CASSSPGTGGLITDTQYF.

The chain links TRBV6-6 to TRBJ2-3; D is possibly TRBD1 (6 bases). The CDR3 extends over 14 amino acids. Trimming left V 2 bases short and J 5 bases short, with 11 bases between. The V gene's germline CDR1 is MNHNY and CDR2 SVGAGI (reference sequence). CDR3 nucleotide sequence: TGTGCCAGCAGTTACACACAGGGTGGAGATACGCAGTATTTT. It codes for CASSYTQGGDTQYF.

This chain uses TRBV7-6 with TRBJ2-1; 14 bases fit TRBD2. From germline, CDR1 is SGHVS and CDR2 FNYEAQ. This CDR3 region has 16 residues. The V segment lost 5 bases and the J segment 9 bases; nucleotides outside the gene matches: 9. DNA for the CDR3: TGTGCCAGCAGCCCCGGGACTAGCGGGAGTCTAGCTGAGCAGTTCTTC. This translates into CASSPGTSGSLAEQFF.

The V and J genes are TRBV5-1 and TRBJ1-1; no firm D call. Germline V gene sequence: CDR1 SGHRS, CDR2 YFSETQ. This CDR3 region has 15 residues. V lost 4 bases and J lost 0, with 13 bases in between. The DNA of the CDR3 is TGCGCCAGCAGCCTTCAGGCAACGATGAACACTGAAGCTTTCTTT. Its protein product is CASSLQATMNTEAFF.

V usage is TRBV20-1 and J usage is TRBJ1-2, with D uncertain. V lost 0 bases and J 3 bases, leaving 5 bases between the germline ends. The germline V gene has CDR1 DFQATT and CDR2 SNEGSKA (reference sequence). The CDR3 length is 12 residues. DNA for the CDR3: TGCAGTGCTAGAGATATGGACTATGGCTACACCTTC. This sequence encodes CSARDMDYGYTF.

The chain couples TRBV20-1 to TRBJ2-4; 11 positions agree with TRBD2. The V and J ends lost 5 bases and 8 bases, in that order; junction bases with no gene match: 2. Per the germline V gene, CDR1 is DFQATT and CDR2 is SNEGSKA (reference sequence). The CDR3 spans 12 residues. The CDR3 is CSADSGRDIQYF. The CDR3 DNA follows: TGCAGTGCTGATAGCGGGAGGGACATTCAGTACTTC.

This clonotype was detected a few times. The rearrangement joins TRBV29-1 to TRBJ1-1; D not resolved. This CDR3 has 12 amino acids. Trimming took 4 bases from V and 7 from J, leaving 13 bases between them. Germline values: CDR1 SQVTM, CDR2 ANQGSEA. The CDR3 DNA sequence: TGCAGCGTTGCTCCGTCTGGGAATGAAGCTTTCTTT. This translates into CSVAPSGNEAFF.

This sequence joins TRBV6-5 and TRBJ1-1, with D tentatively TRBD1 (6 bases). CDR3 length: 14 residues. V lost 2 bases, J lost 6 bases, and 13 bases lay in between. CDR1 is MNHEY and CDR2 is SVGAGI in the germline V gene. DNA of the CDR3: TGTGCCAGCAGTTACGACAGGCCTATTTCTGAAGCTTTCTTT. It is translated as CASSYDRPISEAFF.